This T cell receptor beta chain appears in the sequencing data of a study of blood T cell repertoires in COVID-19. Study overall: Sites in the United States, Italy and Spain provided acute and convalescent COVID-19 samples.

Seattle enrolled patients during active infection and tracked them longitudinally. The CDR3 consists of 12 residues. Germline V gene sequence: CDR1 LNHDA, CDR2 SQIVND (reference sequence). Trimming removed 3 bases from V and 8 bases from J, with 10 bases in between. In the authors' methods: Amplification of reference gene primers was used by the study to estimate nucleated cell counts. TCRdb keeps only in-frame clones here, not all; method: immunoSEQ multiplex PCR. The V and J calls and clone size were taken over from that table, and D and trimming were inferred from the DNA. This sample has under 200,000 clones; around nine tenths occur once, and the top ten carry 10%.

This TCR came from a woman in her 70s with COVID-19, enrolled during active disease. The chain joins TRBV19 to TRBJ1-2; D is unresolved. The source material was peripheral blood. As DNA, the CDR3 is TGTGCCAGTAGTATCCGGGAAGGAGGCTACACCTTC. This gives the protein CASSIREGGYTF.